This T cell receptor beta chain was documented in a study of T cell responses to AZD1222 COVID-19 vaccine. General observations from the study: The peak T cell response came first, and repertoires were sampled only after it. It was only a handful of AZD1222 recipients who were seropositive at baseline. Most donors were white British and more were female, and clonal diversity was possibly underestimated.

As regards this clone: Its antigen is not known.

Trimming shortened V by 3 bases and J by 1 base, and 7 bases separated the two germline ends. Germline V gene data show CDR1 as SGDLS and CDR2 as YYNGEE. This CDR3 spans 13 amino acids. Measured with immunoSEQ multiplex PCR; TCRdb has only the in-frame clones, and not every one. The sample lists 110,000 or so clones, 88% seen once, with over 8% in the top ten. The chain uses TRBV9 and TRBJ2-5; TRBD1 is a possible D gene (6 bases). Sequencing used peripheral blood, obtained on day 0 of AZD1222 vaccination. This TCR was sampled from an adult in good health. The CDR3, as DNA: TGTGCCAGCAGCGGGGGGCCCCAAGAGACCCAGTACTTC. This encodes CASSGGPQETQYF.